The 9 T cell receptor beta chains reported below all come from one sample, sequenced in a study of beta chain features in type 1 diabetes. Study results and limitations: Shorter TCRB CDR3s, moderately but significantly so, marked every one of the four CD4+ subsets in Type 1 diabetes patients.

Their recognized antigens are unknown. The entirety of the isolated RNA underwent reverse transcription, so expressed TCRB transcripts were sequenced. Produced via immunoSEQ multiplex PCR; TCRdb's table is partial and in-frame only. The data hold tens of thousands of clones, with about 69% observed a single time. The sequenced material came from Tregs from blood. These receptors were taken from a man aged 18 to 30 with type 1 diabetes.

The CDR3 coding sequence is TGTGCCAGCAGTTACGTCTCAGGGGTGAGGGGTGATGGCTACACCTTC. Its protein product is CASSYVSGVRGDGYTF. V is TRBV6-5 and J is TRBJ1-2; D may be TRBD1 (6 bases). V lost 2 bases, J lost 6 bases, and 19 bases lay in between. The germline V gene encodes CDR1 MNHEY and CDR2 SVGAGI. The CDR3 covers 16 residues.

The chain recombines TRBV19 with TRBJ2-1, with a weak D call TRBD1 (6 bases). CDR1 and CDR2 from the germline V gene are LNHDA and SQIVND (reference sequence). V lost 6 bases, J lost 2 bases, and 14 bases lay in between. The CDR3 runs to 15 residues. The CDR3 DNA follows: TGTGCCAGTAGACCCATGACAGGCGCCTACAATGAGCAGTTCTTC. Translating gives CASRPMTGAYNEQFF.

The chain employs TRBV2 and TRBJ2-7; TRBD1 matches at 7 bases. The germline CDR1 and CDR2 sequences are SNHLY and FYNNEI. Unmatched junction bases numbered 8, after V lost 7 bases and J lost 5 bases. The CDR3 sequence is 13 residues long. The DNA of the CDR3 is TGTGCCAGCACTCTTCAGGGGGTCCACGAGCAGTACTTC. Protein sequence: CASTLQGVHEQYF. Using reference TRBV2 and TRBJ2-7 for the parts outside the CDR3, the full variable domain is EPEVTQTPSHQVTQMGQEVILRCVPISNHLYFYWYRQILGQKVEFLVSFYNNEISEKSEIFDDQFSVERPDGSNFTLKIRSTKLEDSAMYFCASTLQGVHEQYFGPGTRLTVT.

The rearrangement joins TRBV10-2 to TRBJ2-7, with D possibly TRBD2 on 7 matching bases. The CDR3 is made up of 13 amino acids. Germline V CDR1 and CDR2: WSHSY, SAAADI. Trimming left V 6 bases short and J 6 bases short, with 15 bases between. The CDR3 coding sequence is TGCGCCAGCAGGTTCAGGGGAGGGGGCGAGCAGTACTTC. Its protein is CASRFRGGGEQYF.

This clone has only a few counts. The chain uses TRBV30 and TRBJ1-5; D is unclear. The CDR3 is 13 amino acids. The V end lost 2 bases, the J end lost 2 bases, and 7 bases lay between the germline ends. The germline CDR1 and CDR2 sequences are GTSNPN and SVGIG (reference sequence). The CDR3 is CAWSPGGNQPQHF. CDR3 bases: TGTGCCTGGAGTCCAGGCGGCAATCAGCCCCAGCATTTT.

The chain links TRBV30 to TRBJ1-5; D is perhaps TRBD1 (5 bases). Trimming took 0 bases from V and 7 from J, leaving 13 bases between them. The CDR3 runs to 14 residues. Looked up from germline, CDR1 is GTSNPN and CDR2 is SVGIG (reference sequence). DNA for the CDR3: TGTGCCTGGAGTGTAGGGCAGGGAGGCCAGCCCCAGCATTTT. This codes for CAWSVGQGGQPQHF. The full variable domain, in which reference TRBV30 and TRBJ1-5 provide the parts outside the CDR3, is SQTIHQWPATLVQPVGSPLSLECTVEGTSNPNLYWYRQAAGRGLQLLFYSVGIGQISSEVPQNLSASRPQDRQFILSSKKLLLSDSGFYLCAWSVGQGGQPQHFGDGTRLSIL.

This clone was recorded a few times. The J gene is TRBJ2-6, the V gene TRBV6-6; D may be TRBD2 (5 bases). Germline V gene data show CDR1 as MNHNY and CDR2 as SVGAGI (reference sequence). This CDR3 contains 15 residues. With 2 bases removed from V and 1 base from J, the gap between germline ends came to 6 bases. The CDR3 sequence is CASSYQRSGANVLTF. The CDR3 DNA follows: TGTGCCAGCAGTTACCAGCGGTCTGGGGCCAACGTCCTGACTTTC.

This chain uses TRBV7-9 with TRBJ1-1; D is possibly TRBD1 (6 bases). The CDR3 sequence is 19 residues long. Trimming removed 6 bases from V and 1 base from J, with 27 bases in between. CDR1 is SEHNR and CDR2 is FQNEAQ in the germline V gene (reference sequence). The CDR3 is CASRRPTVDRRDKNTEAFF. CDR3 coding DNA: TGTGCCAGCAGACGTCCTACCGTAGACAGGCGCGACAAGAACACTGAAGCTTTCTTT.

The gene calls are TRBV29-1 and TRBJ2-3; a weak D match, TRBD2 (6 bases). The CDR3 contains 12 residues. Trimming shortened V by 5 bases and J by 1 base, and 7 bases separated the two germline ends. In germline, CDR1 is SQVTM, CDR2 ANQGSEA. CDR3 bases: TGCAGCGTTCAGCGGGGCACAGATACGCAGTATTTT. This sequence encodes CSVQRGTDTQYF.